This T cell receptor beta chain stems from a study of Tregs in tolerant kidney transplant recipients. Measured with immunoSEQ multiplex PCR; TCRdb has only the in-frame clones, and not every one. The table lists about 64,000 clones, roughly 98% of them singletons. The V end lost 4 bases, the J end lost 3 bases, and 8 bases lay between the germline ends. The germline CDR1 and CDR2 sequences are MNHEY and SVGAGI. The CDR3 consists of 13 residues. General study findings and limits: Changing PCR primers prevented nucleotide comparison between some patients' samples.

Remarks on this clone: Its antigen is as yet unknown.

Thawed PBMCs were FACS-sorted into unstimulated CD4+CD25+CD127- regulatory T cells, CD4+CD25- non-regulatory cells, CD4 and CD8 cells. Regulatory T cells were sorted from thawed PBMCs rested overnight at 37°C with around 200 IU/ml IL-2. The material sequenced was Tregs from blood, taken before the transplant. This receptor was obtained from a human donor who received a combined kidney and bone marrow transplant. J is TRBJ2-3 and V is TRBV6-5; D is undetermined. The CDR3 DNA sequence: TGTGCCAGCAGTTTCCACATTACAGATACGCAGTATTTT. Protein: CASSFHITDTQYF.